These 22 T cell receptor beta chains originate from one sample sequenced in a study of blood T cell repertoires in COVID-19 (dated by TCRdb to the early 2020s). The library was generated by the immunoSEQ multiplex PCR assay. TCRdb holds this immuneACCESS table with in-frame rearrangements only. Some clones are missing; in checked studies, unresolved V genes explain under half, and the rest has no known cause. The sample yields around 230,000 clones; roughly 90% were counted once. Clones ranked in the top ten supply around 7.2% of the sample. Material: peripheral blood. The receptor source for this set is a man aged 55 to 69 who had recovered from COVID-19.

This clone was found once. The CDR3 reads CASSALGLAGAGYEQYF. The CDR3 DNA is TGTGCCAGCAGCGCTCTGGGACTAGCGGGGGCCGGATACGAGCAGTACTTC. The J gene is TRBJ2-7, the V gene TRBV14, with TRBD2 matching over 14 bases. The germline gives CDR1 SGHDN, CDR2 FVKESK. The CDR3 length is 17 residues. Losses at the gene ends were 5 bases for V and 4 bases for J; bases not matched to a gene: 10.

This rearrangement joins TRBV19 to TRBJ1-2; the match to TRBD1 covers 7 bases. The CDR3 covers 13 residues. Losses at the gene ends were 7 bases for V and 2 bases for J; bases not matched to a gene: 4. In germline, CDR1 is LNHDA, CDR2 SQIVND (reference sequence). The DNA of the CDR3 is TGTGCCAGTAATCTACAGGGGAACTATGGCTACACCTTC. Its protein product is CASNLQGNYGYTF.

J is TRBJ2-5 and V is TRBV30; 10 bases fit TRBD2. This CDR3 is built from 15 residues. CDR1 and CDR2 (germline): GTSNPN, SVGIG (reference sequence). V lost 0 bases, J lost 3 bases, and 4 bases stayed unmatched. The CDR3 loop reads CAWSVGLADKETQYF. The CDR3 DNA is TGTGCCTGGAGTGTCGGACTAGCGGACAAAGAGACCCAGTACTTC.

The chain combines TRBV5-1 with TRBJ1-1, with TRBD1 matching over 8 bases. With 3 bases clipped from V and 6 bases from J, the junction kept 4 bases outside the gene matches. Germline lookup yields CDR1 SGHRS and CDR2 YFSETQ. The CDR3 is made up of 13 amino acids. The chain's CDR3 is CASSSPGGSEAFF. CDR3 bases: TGCGCCAGCAGCTCCCCAGGGGGCTCTGAAGCTTTCTTT.

The chain links TRBV5-1 to TRBJ1-1, with TRBD1 matching over 7 bases. Losses at the gene ends were 4 bases for V and 0 bases for J; bases not matched to a gene: 9. Germline V gene data show CDR1 as SGHRS and CDR2 as YFSETQ. The CDR3 consists of 16 residues. DNA for the CDR3: TGCGCCAGCAGCGCAGTTCGGACAGGATTGAACACTGAAGCTTTCTTT. This sequence encodes CASSAVRTGLNTEAFF.

The genes are TRBV14 and TRBJ1-6, with 12 positions matching TRBD1. Germline lookup yields CDR1 SGHDN and CDR2 FVKESK. Trimming cost V 1 base and J 10 bases; bases outside gene matches: 2. The CDR3 extends over 15 amino acids. The DNA for the CDR3 is TGTGCCAGCAGCCAAGTTGGGACAGGGGGCTCACCCCTCCACTTT. Its translation: CASSQVGTGGSPLHF. The complete variable domain, with remaining parts taken from reference TRBV14 and TRBJ1-6, reads EAGVTQFPSHSVIEKGQTVTLRCDPISGHDNLYWYRRVMGKEIKFLLHFVKESKQDESGMPNNRFLAERTGGTYSTLKVQPAELEDSGVYFCASSQVGTGGSPLHFGNGTRLTVT.

This clone has just a few counts. V gene TRBV5-1 combines with J gene TRBJ2-1; TRBD1 matches at 8 bases. The V gene's germline CDR1 is SGHRS and CDR2 YFSETQ. Germline trimming cut 4 bases from V and 5 bases from J; bases unmatched to any gene: 5. The CDR3 totals 14 residues. For the CDR3, the DNA is TGCGCCAGCAGCACAGGACAGGGTCACAATGAGCAGTTCTTC. Translating it yields CASSTGQGHNEQFF.

The rearrangement uses TRBV27 and TRBJ2-3; TRBD2 aligns across 10 bases. The CDR3 extends over 18 amino acids. Trimming removed 3 bases from V and 5 bases from J; junction bases left unmatched: 14. The germline gives CDR1 MNHEY, CDR2 SMNVEV (reference sequence). CDR3 amino acids: CASSLAQVSGGAGDTQYF. The CDR3 DNA sequence: TGTGCCAGCAGTTTGGCCCAAGTGAGCGGGGGGGCAGGAGATACGCAGTATTTT.

This chain joins TRBV28 and TRBJ1-1; 7 nucleotides line up with TRBD1. The CDR3 extends over 13 amino acids. Trimming removed 5 bases from V and 5 bases from J; junction bases left unmatched: 5. Germline CDR1 and CDR2: MDHEN and SYDVKM. CDR3 residues: CASSRDSPTEAFF. The CDR3 region has the DNA TGTGCCAGCAGTCGGGACAGCCCTACTGAAGCTTTCTTT.

CDR3 sequence reads: CASSRGSEAFF. CDR3 nucleotides: TGTGCCAGCAGCCGCGGGAGCGAAGCTTTCTTT. The chain uses TRBV6-5 and TRBJ1-1; D is unclear. Looked up from germline, CDR1 is MNHEY and CDR2 is SVGAGI. Trimming stripped 6 bases from V and 8 bases from J, with 10 bases between. The CDR3 extends over 11 amino acids.

The gene calls are TRBV6-5 and TRBJ2-7; maybe TRBD1 (6 bases). This CDR3 has 13 residues. CDR1 is MNHEY and CDR2 is SVGAGI in the germline V gene. Deletions cut 8 bases from V and 4 bases from J, with 15 bases between. The CDR3 DNA reads as TGTGCCAGCCCCTCCCCGGACAGATACGAGCAGTACGTC. Translation: CASPSPDRYEQYV.

The chain has TRBV6-6 and TRBJ1-6; no clear D. The CDR3 length is 16 residues. Trimming stripped 0 bases from V and 8 bases from J, with 14 bases between. The V gene's germline CDR1 is MNHNY and CDR2 SVGAGI (reference sequence). CDR3 sequence reads: CASSYSIERIDSPLHF. CDR3 DNA: TGTGCCAGCAGTTACTCTATCGAGCGGATAGATTCACCCCTCCACTTT.

The chain uses TRBV19 and TRBJ1-6; D is uncertain. The V end lost 3 bases, the J end lost 10 bases, and 10 bases lay between the germline ends. From germline, CDR1 is LNHDA and CDR2 SQIVND (reference sequence). This CDR3 has 13 amino acids. The CDR3: CASSIGDWSPLHF. In DNA, the CDR3 is TGTGCCAGTAGTATCGGCGACTGGTCACCCCTCCACTTT.

V and J are TRBV2 and TRBJ2-2; TRBD1 is a possible D gene (5 bases). In germline, CDR1 is SNHLY, CDR2 FYNNEI. V lost 6 bases to trimming and J lost 0 bases, with 8 bases between them. The CDR3 loop spans 14 amino acids. The CDR3 nucleotides are TGTGCCAGCAGGACAGAGGCGAACACCGGGGAGCTGTTTTTT. It translates to CASRTEANTGELFF.

The CDR3 protein is CASSTGGGDREQFF. Written as DNA, the CDR3 is TGTGCCAGCAGCACTGGCGGGGGGGATAGGGAGCAGTTCTTC. V is TRBV6-5 and J is TRBJ2-1; 9 bases match TRBD2. V shed 6 bases, J shed 10 bases, and the junction held 10 bases outside the gene matches. This CDR3 has 14 amino acids. Germline CDR1 and CDR2: MNHEY and SVGAGI.

This clone was found a few times. The DNA for the CDR3 is TGTGCCAGCAGTGAAATCTCTACCTCGAGGGAGACCCAGTACTTC. Translated, it gives CASSEISTSRETQYF. This rearrangement joins TRBV25-1 to TRBJ2-5; D ambiguous. Trimming left V 2 bases short and J 5 bases short, with 15 bases between. Germline CDR1 reads MGHDK; CDR2 reads SYGVNS. The CDR3 is 15 amino acids.

The chain joins TRBV6-1 to TRBJ1-4; tentatively, D is TRBD1 (5 bases). V lost 2 bases and J lost 7, with 17 bases in between. Germline CDR1 reads MNHNS; CDR2 reads SASEGT. The CDR3 totals 16 residues. The CDR3 region has the DNA TGTGCCAGCAGTGAATATCTCCCAGACAGAGGTGAAAAACTGTTTTTT. Amino acid sequence: CASSEYLPDRGEKLFF.

The chain couples TRBV6-1 to TRBJ1-1, with 12 bases lining up with TRBD1. Germline values: CDR1 MNHNS, CDR2 SASEGT. With V trimmed by 4 bases and J by 6 bases, 9 bases remained unmatched. The CDR3 is 16 amino acids. The CDR3, as DNA: TGTGCCAGCAGTGCCACGGGACAGGGGGCATTGGCTGAAGCTTTCTTT. It encodes CASSATGQGALAEAFF.

J is TRBJ1-2 and V is TRBV2, with 10 bases aligning to TRBD1. Germline assignment: CDR1 SNHLY and CDR2 FYNNEI. The CDR3 consists of 15 residues. Trimming took 6 bases from V and 5 from J; bases not matched to a gene: 9. The CDR3 bases are TGTGCCAGCAGGGACAGGGGGTTAAGCTGGTATGGCTACACCTTC. This codes for CASRDRGLSWYGYTF.

This rearrangement joins TRBV24-1 to TRBJ1-4; 7 nucleotides match TRBD1. The CDR3 length is 14 residues. Germline assignment: CDR1 KGHDR and CDR2 SFDVKD. J was trimmed by 7 bases and V by 9 bases; bases with no gene match: 10. CDR3 protein: CATSSRDRTEKLFF. The CDR3 region has the DNA TGTGCCACCTCGAGCCGGGACAGAACTGAAAAACTGTTTTTT.

V is TRBV21-1 and J is TRBJ1-5. TRBV21-1 is marked as a pseudogene. The CDR3 totals 14 residues. The CDR3 loop is CASTPGGENQPQHF. The CDR3 bases are TGTGCCAGCACCCCTGGAGGGGAAAATCAGCCCCAGCATTTT.

This clone was recorded only once. The V gene is TRBV6-5, the J gene TRBJ2-7; the D gene is possibly TRBD2 (6 bases). The CDR3 runs 12 residues. Germline lookup yields CDR1 MNHEY and CDR2 SVGAGI. Trimming took off 6 bases at V and 1 base at J, with 7 bases between the two ends. The CDR3 nucleotides are TGTGCCAGCAGGGGGGGTTCCTACGAGCAGTACGTC. It yields the protein CASRGGSYEQYV.